This T cell receptor (beta chain) was sequenced during a study of blood T cell repertoires in COVID-19. At the level of the study: Sites across the United States, Italy and Spain contributed samples from acute and convalescent COVID-19.

Authors' analysis steps: Reference gene primer amplification gave estimated nucleated cell counts. Libraries were prepared by immunoSEQ multiplex PCR; TCRdb keeps only in-frame clonotypes and omits some of them. Clone size and V and J calls were adopted from that table, with D and trimming inferred from the DNA. The data contain tens of thousands of clones, approximately 86% of them singletons. CDR1 and CDR2 from the germline V gene are SGHTA and FQGTGA. The CDR3 has 14 amino acids. V lost 4 bases to trimming and J lost 0 bases; unmatched junction nucleotides: 1. This chain joins TRBV7-3 and TRBJ2-3; TRBD2 matches at 7 bases. This TCR derives from a man in his fifties in a cohort sampled during active COVID-19. Sequencing was done on a sample of peripheral blood. Written as DNA, the CDR3 is TGTGCCAGCAGCTCAGCGGGGAGCACAGATACGCAGTATTTT. Translating gives CASSSAGSTDTQYF.